Listed here are 24 T cell receptor beta chains from one sample, sequenced in a study of shared clonotypes between healthy human individuals. Assay: immunoSEQ multiplex PCR; the TCRdb copy retains only in-frame clones and omits some. The sample contains approximately 1.9 million clones, over 85% of which appear only once. Naive CD8 cells were CD45RO-negative, positively selected for CCR7, excluding terminally differentiated effector memory CD45RA+ cells. Sequenced material: naive CD8+ T cells from PBMCs. These receptors came from a man younger than 35 in good health. Some clones in this sample may be carry-over from other donors' samples.

V and J are TRBV7-2 and TRBJ2-1; no clear D. Deletions cut 5 bases from V and 4 bases from J, with 15 bases between. This CDR3 has 15 residues. Germline V gene data show CDR1 as SGHTA and CDR2 as FQGNSA. CDR3 nucleotide sequence: TGTGCCAGCAGCCCCCGGGTAGGGAATTACAATGAGCAGTTCTTC. It specifies CASSPRVGNYNEQFF.

The chain has TRBV27 and TRBJ2-7; D unclear. The CDR3 has 14 amino acids. Trimming took 0 bases from V and 6 from J, leaving 12 bases between them. Germline loops: CDR1 MNHEY, CDR2 SMNVEV (reference sequence). This CDR3 reads CASSLSPTSGEQYF. DNA of the CDR3: TGTGCCAGCAGTTTATCCCCCACCTCGGGCGAGCAGTACTTC.

The chain joins TRBV7-6 to TRBJ1-2, with a possible D match to TRBD1 (6 bases). The CDR3 consists of 16 residues. Trimming pared 2 bases from V and 7 bases from J, leaving 20 bases between. From germline, CDR1 is SGHVS and CDR2 FNYEAQ. The CDR3 nucleotides read TGTGCCAGCAGCTTACCCACTGGGCGGGGGGCGAGTGGCTACACCTTC. Translation: CASSLPTGRGASGYTF.

Here the CDR3 DNA reads TGTGCCAGTAGTCGAGGACAGGGCTTGAACACTGAAGCTTTCTTT. Translation gives CASSRGQGLNTEAFF. V usage is TRBV19 and J usage is TRBJ1-1; TRBD1 matches 8 bases. Germline V gene lookup returns CDR1 LNHDA and CDR2 SQIVND (reference sequence). J gave up 0 bases and V 5 bases, and 5 bases lay outside the gene matches. This CDR3 is 15 amino acids long.

The chain has TRBV11-2 and TRBJ2-7, with a tentative D call TRBD1 (6 bases). V dropped 5 bases and J dropped 3 bases, with 14 bases sitting between them. The CDR3 consists of 14 residues. Germline V gene lookup returns CDR1 SGHAT and CDR2 FQNNGV. The CDR3 reads CASSTRGTFYEQYF. The DNA of the CDR3 is TGTGCCAGCAGCACGAGGGGGACATTCTACGAGCAGTACTTC.

V and J are TRBV5-4 and TRBJ2-1, with D maybe TRBD2 (5 bases). V lost 4 bases, J lost 1 base, and 9 bases lay in between. The CDR3 sequence is 14 residues long. Per the germline V gene, CDR1 is SGHNT and CDR2 is YYREEE (reference sequence). CDR3 coding DNA: TGTGCCAGCAGCCGCACGGGGTCCTACAATGAGCAGTTCTTC. Residues: CASSRTGSYNEQFF. Supplemented by reference TRBV5-4 and TRBJ2-1, the full variable domain reads ETGVTQSPTHLIKTRGQQVTLRCSSQSGHNTVSWYQQALGQGPQFIFQYYREEENGRGNFPPRFSGLQFPNYSSELNVNALELDDSALYLCASSRTGSYNEQFFGPGTRLTVL.

The chain links TRBV7-9 to TRBJ2-1; 7 bases map to TRBD2. The germline gives CDR1 SEHNR, CDR2 FQNEAQ (reference sequence). V was pared by 5 bases and J by 2 bases, with 9 bases of the junction left unmatched. CDR3 length: 16 residues. CDR3 loop: CASSPGTSDPYNEQFF. Here the CDR3 DNA reads TGTGCCAGCAGCCCCGGTACTAGCGACCCCTACAATGAGCAGTTCTTC.

The chain links TRBV6-5 to TRBJ2-7; 7 bases map to TRBD1. Per the germline V gene, CDR1 is MNHEY and CDR2 is SVGAGI. The CDR3 totals 16 residues. After removal of 0 bases from V and 1 base from J, the junction contained 6 bases not matched to a gene. The CDR3 sequence is CASSYSTGTESYEQYF. In DNA form, the CDR3 reads TGTGCCAGCAGTTACTCGACCGGGACAGAATCCTACGAGCAGTACTTC.

In regard to this clone: This same CDR3 is encoded by further DNA sequences in the sample. The chain carries TRBV9 and TRBJ2-1; D remains ambiguous. Trimming left V 0 bases short and J 6 bases short, with 7 bases between. This CDR3 comprises 13 residues. The germline gives CDR1 SGDLS, CDR2 YYNGEE. The CDR3 spells CASSVALGNEQFF. The CDR3 DNA is TGTGCCAGCAGCGTAGCTCTTGGCAATGAGCAGTTCTTC.

The chain couples TRBV6-6 to TRBJ2-2; D possibly uses TRBD1 or TRBD2 (5 bases each). The CDR3 is 16 amino acids. V gave up 6 bases and J gave up 1 base, with 15 bases separating them. Germline CDR1 reads MNHNY; CDR2 reads SVGAGI (reference sequence). The CDR3 protein is CASSPTGTVNTGELFF. The CDR3 DNA is TGTGCCAGCAGCCCCACCGGGACGGTGAACACCGGGGAGCTGTTTTTT.

The chain is built from TRBV27 and TRBJ2-6; tentatively, D is TRBD1 (5 bases). This CDR3 spans 16 amino acids. Germline CDR1 and CDR2: MNHEY and SMNVEV (reference sequence). V was pared by 5 bases and J by 4 bases, with 15 bases between. Here the CDR3 reads CASSVLRVAGANVLTF. The CDR3 nucleotides are TGTGCCAGCAGTGTTCTCAGGGTAGCCGGGGCCAACGTCCTGACTTTC. Drawing the rest from reference TRBV27 and TRBJ2-6, the complete variable domain is EAQVTQNPRYLITVTGKKLTVTCSQNMNHEYMSWYRQDPGLGLRQIYYSMNVEVTDKGDVPEGYKVSRKEKRNFPLILESPSPNQTSLYFCASSVLRVAGANVLTFGAGSRLTVL.

This clone was observed a single time. The chain joins TRBV5-5 to TRBJ2-7; no reliable D call. The V end was cut by 4 bases, the J end by 2 bases, with 16 bases between. The germline V gene has CDR1 SGHKS and CDR2 YYEKEE (reference sequence). This CDR3 spans 15 amino acids. DNA for the CDR3: TGTGCCAGCAGCCTCAACTCCTGGGCAGCCTACGAGCAGTACTTC. This gives the protein CASSLNSWAAYEQYF.

Regarding this clone: One end of the junction does not line up with germline, which may come from a read error. This chain uses TRBV5-1 with TRBJ1-1, with D possibly being TRBD1 (5 bases). The CDR3 length is 13 residues. Germline V lookup: CDR1 SGHRS, CDR2 YFSETQ. CDR3 protein: CASSLSWGIEAFF. The CDR3 DNA follows: TGTGCCAGCAGCTTGTCTTGGGGCATTGAAGCTTTCTTT. Supplemented by reference TRBV5-1 and TRBJ1-1, the full variable domain reads KAGVTQTPRYLIKTRGQQVTLSCSPISGHRSVSWYQQTPGQGLQFLFEYFSETQRNKGNFPGRFSGRQFSNSRSEMNVSTLELGDSALYLCASSLSWGIEAFFGQGTRLTVV.

This chain connects TRBV27 to TRBJ2-3, with D tentatively TRBD2 (5 bases). This CDR3 region has 17 residues. Germline lookup yields CDR1 MNHEY and CDR2 SMNVEV (reference sequence). V was clipped by 3 bases and J by 1 base, with 17 bases between them. Here the CDR3 reads CASSLLTIRLGTDTQYF. The CDR3 bases are TGTGCCAGCAGTTTGCTGACTATTCGTTTGGGCACAGATACGCAGTATTTT.

This rearrangement joins TRBV7-3 to TRBJ2-1; D is possibly TRBD2 (6 bases). Germline V CDR1 and CDR2: SGHTA, FQGTGA. The CDR3 is 14 amino acids. Trimming took off 5 bases at V and 7 bases at J, with 15 bases between the two ends. The CDR3 is CASSPRGAGNEQFF. The CDR3 nucleotides are TGTGCCAGCAGCCCCCGTGGCGCGGGGAATGAGCAGTTCTTC. Filled out from reference TRBV7-3 and TRBJ2-1, the complete variable domain reads GAGVSQTPSNKVTEKGKYVELRCDPISGHTALYWYRQSLGQGPEFLIYFQGTGAADDSGLPNDRFFAVRPEGSVSTLKIQRTERGDSAVYLCASSPRGAGNEQFFGPGTRLTVL.

This clone was recorded once. The rearrangement links TRBV9 to TRBJ2-5; possibly TRBD1 or TRBD2 for D (5 bases each). This CDR3 contains 15 residues. Germline V gene sequence: CDR1 SGDLS, CDR2 YYNGEE. V gave up 4 bases and J gave up 2 bases, with 15 bases separating them. The CDR3 coding sequence is TGTGCCAGCAGCTCACGCCAGGGAGTGCAAGAGACCCAGTACTTC. Its translation: CASSSRQGVQETQYF.

Comments on this clone: The same CDR3 is also encoded by other DNA sequences in this sample. The rearrangement links TRBV9 to TRBJ2-7; D not resolved. The CDR3 has 14 amino acids. The germline CDR1 and CDR2 sequences are SGDLS and YYNGEE. Trimming shortened V by 0 bases and J by 2 bases, and 9 bases separated the two germline ends. The CDR3 here is CASSVGHRAYEQYF. The DNA of the CDR3 is TGTGCCAGCAGCGTAGGACACCGAGCCTACGAGCAGTACTTC.

The J gene is TRBJ2-5, the V gene TRBV7-9; 7 bases are shared with TRBD1. J was trimmed by 2 bases and V by 8 bases; bases with no gene match: 5. Germline V gene sequence: CDR1 SEHNR, CDR2 FQNEAQ (reference sequence). This CDR3 contains 13 residues. The CDR3 region is CASGQVVQETQYF. CDR3 nucleotides: TGTGCCAGCGGACAGGTAGTTCAAGAGACCCAGTACTTC.

The rearrangement links TRBV11-2 to TRBJ1-1; possibly TRBD1 for D (5 bases). There are 15 residues in the CDR3. Germline assignment: CDR1 SGHAT and CDR2 FQNNGV. V shed 3 bases and J shed 7 bases, with 18 bases lying between them. The CDR3 nucleotides read TGTGCCAGCAGCTTCCATGTAGGGGATCGCCGTGAAGCTTTCTTT. Encoded protein: CASSFHVGDRREAFF.

Comments on this clone: Other DNA sequences in this sample translate to the same CDR3. The chain couples TRBV20-1 to TRBJ2-1, with unresolved D. The germline V gene encodes CDR1 DFQATT and CDR2 SNEGSKA (reference sequence). Trimming left V 3 bases short and J 4 bases short, with 4 bases between. CDR3 length equals 11 residues. CDR3 nucleotides: TGCAGTGCTAGCGCTTACAATGAGCAGTTCTTC. Encoded protein: CSASAYNEQFF.

V and J are TRBV14 and TRBJ1-5; no clear D. Looked up from germline, CDR1 is SGHDN and CDR2 is FVKESK. V gave up 1 base and J gave up 5 bases, with 15 bases separating them. The CDR3 is made up of 16 amino acids. CDR3 protein: CASSQGRNFTDQPQHF. The CDR3 DNA sequence: TGTGCCAGCAGCCAAGGTAGGAACTTCACCGATCAGCCCCAGCATTTT.

The rearrangement links TRBV7-9 to TRBJ1-5; possibly TRBD1 for D (5 bases). Germline CDR1 reads SEHNR; CDR2 reads FQNEAQ (reference sequence). The V end was cut by 5 bases, the J end by 3 bases, with 8 bases between. The CDR3 runs 13 residues. CDR3 residues: CASSTRDNQPQHF. The DNA of the CDR3 is TGTGCCAGCAGCACCAGGGACAATCAGCCCCAGCATTTT. Looking up the rest from reference TRBV7-9 and TRBJ1-5 gives the full variable domain: DTGVSQNPRHKITKRGQNVTFRCDPISEHNRLYWYRQTLGQGPEFLTYFQNEAQLEKSRLLSDRFSAERPKGSFSTLEIQRTEQGDSAMYLCASSTRDNQPQHFGDGTRLSIL.

This clone was seen a single time. The gene calls are TRBV28 and TRBJ2-7, with D possibly being TRBD1 or TRBD2 (5 bases each). V was trimmed by 0 bases and J by 5 bases, leaving 14 bases between them. The CDR3 sequence is 15 residues long. The germline CDR1 and CDR2 sequences are MDHEN and SYDVKM. The CDR3: CASSLWAGSTDEQYF. The CDR3 DNA reads TGTGCCAGCAGTTTATGGGCAGGGAGTACGGACGAGCAGTACTTC.

The rearrangement links TRBV25-1 to TRBJ1-5; 7 bases map to TRBD1. The V and J ends lost 6 bases and 5 bases, in that order; junction bases with no gene match: 10. The CDR3 length is 15 residues. Germline CDR1 MGHDK, CDR2 SYGVNS. CDR3 bases: TGTGCCAGCAGCGGGTCAGGGGGTTGGGATCAGCCCCAGCATTTT. This encodes CASSGSGGWDQPQHF.